This paragraph reports one T cell receptor beta chain. Its antigen remains unknown. The data originate from a study of cytomegalovirus exposure and HLA in healthy donors. Overall study context: Unique TCRs from HLA-typed donors, around 93 million of them, were held in an early data release. Overall study results and limits: Per a prior analysis, the majority of TCR beta V segments were productive roughly 87% or roughly 30% of the time. In a later analysis, HLA-C alleles had the fewest associated TCRs, DRB1 alleles the most.

The germline CDR1 and CDR2 sequences are SGHDT and YYEEEE. The CDR3 is 12 residues long. V lost 5 bases and J 8 bases, leaving 10 bases between the germline ends. PCR was performed using 60 Vbeta and 13 Jbeta primers. Generated by immunoSEQ multiplex PCR, the TCRdb table keeps only in-frame clones and is missing some. This sample has 100,000 to 130,000 clones; 74% occur once, and the top ten carry less than 15%. Nominal health characterized the donors when sampled, though unrecorded immune exposures were likely. This receptor was obtained from a woman in her thirties or forties in good health and CMV-seropositive. V gene TRBV5-6 combines with J gene TRBJ2-2, with D perhaps TRBD1 (6 bases). Sample: PBMCs. CDR3 sequence reads: CASSQGKGELFF. CDR3 DNA: TGTGCCAGCAGTCAGGGGAAGGGGGAGCTGTTTTTT.